Shown below are 17 T cell receptor beta chains from a single sample sequenced in a study of CD4 and CD8 cells across lung adenocarcinoma regions. Using its own MiXCR run on the PCR reads, TCRdb lists one record per CDR3 protein. The data contain about 3,500 distinct CDR3 sequences, 64% of them singletons. Sequencing used CD4+ T cells from the margin of a lung tumor. The origin of the receptors is a female donor with lung adenocarcinoma. The CD4 and CD8 labels of this study may be unreliable.

This chain uses TRBV6-1 with TRBJ2-5, with D uncertain. With 6 bases removed from V and 0 bases from J, the gap between germline ends came to 11 bases. The CDR3 sequence is 14 residues long. From germline, CDR1 is MNHNS and CDR2 SASEGT. The CDR3 DNA sequence: TGTGCCAGCAGACCACAGCCCAACCAAGAGACCCAGTACTTC. It translates to CASRPQPNQETQYF.

The V gene is TRBV3-1, the J gene TRBJ2-1, with 8 nucleotides matching TRBD2. Germline V gene sequence: CDR1 LGHDT, CDR2 YNNKEL (reference sequence). V trimming: 0 bases; J trimming: 4 bases; junction bases outside the gene matches: 2. The CDR3 loop spans 15 amino acids. CDR3 coding DNA: TGTGCCAGCAGCCAAGAACTAGCGGAATACAATGAGCAGTTCTTC. It yields the protein CASSQELAEYNEQFF.

V gene TRBV12-3 or TRBV12-4 combines with J gene TRBJ2-1, with 8 bases identical to TRBD1. The CDR3 spans 12 residues. The V segment lost 6 bases and the J segment 15 bases; nucleotides outside the gene matches: 10. The CDR3 DNA is TGTGCCAGCAGCCCCGACAGGGGAGGTCCGTTCTTC. This codes for CASSPDRGGPFF.

The chain links TRBV12-3 or TRBV12-4 to TRBJ2-3; no clear D gene. The CDR3 spans 11 residues. Trimming cost V 6 bases and J 2 bases, with 3 bases left between them. CDR3 sequence reads: CASRFTDTQYF. The CDR3 DNA reads TGTGCCAGCAGATTCACAGATACGCAGTATTTT.

This rearrangement joins TRBV6-1 to TRBJ2-4; 8 nucleotides align to TRBD1. Germline CDR1 reads MNHNS; CDR2 reads SASEGT. The CDR3 is 13 residues long. V dropped 8 bases and J dropped 8; count of bases not matched to a gene: 8. The CDR3 loop is CASFETGEDIQYF. CDR3 in DNA: TGTGCCAGCTTCGAGACAGGGGAAGACATTCAGTACTTC.

The chain uses TRBV7-6 and TRBJ1-6; D gene ambiguous. The ends were cut back, 4 bases at V and 10 bases at J, with 11 bases in the middle. The germline CDR1 and CDR2 sequences are SGHVS and FNYEAQ. The CDR3 has 13 residues. The CDR3 nucleotides read TGTGCCAGCAGCTCCCGGGCGGAATCACCCCTCCACTTT. Protein: CASSSRAESPLHF.

This clonotype has more than one count but fewer than ten. The chain has TRBV6-1 and TRBJ1-1, with 7 positions matching TRBD1. Germline assignment: CDR1 MNHNS and CDR2 SASEGT. This CDR3 has 18 amino acids. The trim removed 8 bases at V and 4 bases at J, leaving 22 bases unmatched. The CDR3 DNA sequence: TGTGCCAGCGCCCGGGGTAGGGGGCTCGTGGATGTGCCCACTGAAGCTTTCTTT. Amino acids: CASARGRGLVDVPTEAFF.

The V gene is TRBV6-1, the J gene TRBJ2-2; perhaps TRBD2 as D (5 bases). CDR1 is MNHNS, CDR2 SASEGT, per germline. This CDR3 contains 16 residues. V was trimmed by 0 bases and J by 5 bases, leaving 13 bases between them. The CDR3 sequence: CASSEAGIARTGELFF. DNA for the CDR3: TGTGCCAGCAGTGAAGCCGGAATAGCGCGGACCGGGGAGCTGTTTTTT.

The genes are TRBV10-3 and TRBJ2-2; the D gene could be TRBD1 or TRBD2 (5 bases each). Trimming stripped 11 bases from V and 0 bases from J, with 10 bases between. This CDR3 spans 13 amino acids. Germline V gene lookup returns CDR1 ENHRY and CDR2 SYGVKD. CDR3 protein: CASGPANTGELFF. The CDR3 DNA reads TGTGCCTCGGGACCCGCGAACACCGGGGAGCTGTTTTTT.

This chain connects TRBV6-1 to TRBJ2-5; 8 bases are a match to TRBD2. The CDR3 is 16 amino acids. Germline CDR1 and CDR2: MNHNS and SASEGT. Unmatched junction bases numbered 15, after V lost 1 base and J lost 11 bases. CDR3 residues: CASSEEVAGYPGEQYF. CDR3 bases: TGTGCCAGCAGTGAAGAAGTAGCGGGGTACCCCGGGGAGCAGTACTTC.

This chain links TRBV6-1 with TRBJ2-5, with D hard to call. The CDR3 runs 16 residues. Per the germline V gene, CDR1 is MNHNS and CDR2 is SASEGT. The V end was cut by 3 bases, the J end by 4 bases, with 18 bases between. CDR3 DNA: TGTGCCAGCAGTGAGGATTCTGGTCCCTGGGTAGAGACCCAGTACTTC. Protein: CASSEDSGPWVETQYF.

The J gene is TRBJ2-1, the V gene TRBV6-1; D remains ambiguous. Germline-derived CDR1 and CDR2 are MNHNS and SASEGT. The CDR3 length is 15 residues. V lost 4 bases and J lost 6, with 16 bases in between. CDR3: CASSVNRRAINEQFF. CDR3 DNA sequence: TGTGCCAGCAGTGTGAATAGAAGAGCGATCAATGAGCAGTTCTTC.

Notes on this clonotype: The junction and the germline gene differ at one end; a read error may be behind it. The V and J genes are TRBV25-1 and TRBJ2-3, with D tentatively TRBD2 (6 bases). The CDR3 is made up of 16 amino acids. Germline assignment: CDR1 MGHDK and CDR2 SYGVNS. The CDR3 loop is CASTPGAQAATETQYF. As DNA, the CDR3 is TGTGCCAGCACCCCGGGAGCCCAAGCTGCCACAGAGACGCAGTATTTC.

The rearrangement joins TRBV6-4 to TRBJ2-1, with 8 positions matching TRBD2. Germline V gene lookup returns CDR1 MRHNA and CDR2 SNTAGT. The CDR3 has 14 residues. After removal of 6 bases from V and 9 bases from J, the junction contained 10 bases not matched to a gene. CDR3 bases: TGTGCCAGCAGCCCCGGACTAGCTTCGGGTGAGCAGTTCTTC. As protein: CASSPGLASGEQFF.

V gene TRBV10-3 combines with J gene TRBJ1-2, with a tentative D call TRBD1 (5 bases). Germline assignment: CDR1 ENHRY and CDR2 SYGVKD. Between the trimmed V and J ends, which lost 10 bases and 7 bases, there was a span of 19 bases. There are 13 residues in the CDR3. The CDR3 region is CATLVGGNSGYTF. In DNA form, the CDR3 reads TGTGCCACCTTGGTCGGGGGTAATAGTGGCTACACCTTC.

Concerning this clonotype: A junction boundary mismatches the germline segment, possibly from a read error. The chain has TRBV7-7 and TRBJ2-1; D not certain. Germline values: CDR1 SSHAT, CDR2 FNYEAQ (reference sequence). CDR3 length equals 16 residues. Here the CDR3 reads CASSLDPMGSYNEQFF. The CDR3 nucleotides read TGTGCTAGCAGCTTAGACCCGATGGGCTCCTACAATGAGCAGTTCTTC.

This clonotype was seen only a few times. The gene calls are TRBV6-1 and TRBJ1-3, with D maybe TRBD1 (6 bases). V lost 3 bases to trimming and J lost 0 bases, with 9 bases between them. CDR1 is MNHNS, CDR2 SASEGT, per germline. The length of the CDR3 is 15 residues. This CDR3 is CASSDGGNSGNTIYF. CDR3 DNA sequence: TGTGCCAGCAGTGATGGGGGCAACTCTGGAAACACCATATATTTT.